This TCR beta chain was profiled in a study of shared clonotypes between healthy human individuals. As regards this clone: Other DNA sequences in this sample translate to the same CDR3.

This table comes from immunoSEQ multiplex PCR, and its TCRdb copy is limited to in-frame clones, with some not included. The sample lists 1.4 million to 1.5 million clones, roughly 96% occurring once. The CDR3 consists of 15 residues. Germline V lookup: CDR1 SGHNT, CDR2 YYREEE (reference sequence). Trimming removed 3 bases from V and 0 bases from J, with 11 bases in between. The chain couples TRBV5-4 to TRBJ2-3; D perhaps matches TRBD1 (6 bases). The sequence was obtained from a man aged 25-45 years in good health. The sample consisted of naive CD4+ T cells sorted from blood. Subset described: CD45RA+ positively selected. This CDR3 is CASSSRQASTDTQYF. The CDR3 DNA is TGTGCCAGCAGCTCACGACAGGCTAGCACAGATACGCAGTATTTT.